What follows is one T cell receptor beta chain and its context. What it recognizes is unknown. Trimming at V came to 3 bases and at J to 6 bases, leaving 10 bases not matched to a gene. The CDR3 has 15 residues. The germline CDR1 and CDR2 sequences are DFQATT and SNEGSKA (reference sequence). The sample comes from a study of response to subunit inactivated influenza vaccine. Whole-study findings and limits: T cells newly recruited by each seasonal influenza vaccination are few, the authors suggested.

TCRdb used MiXCR to reprocess the RT-PCR reads, holding one entry per CDR3 protein. The data contain about 160,000 distinct CDR3 sequences, around a tenth of them singletons. The J gene is TRBJ2-1, the V gene TRBV20-1; 8 nucleotides align to TRBD2. The sample here was CD8+ T cells sorted from PBMCs, taken roughly 24 months after vaccination. The clonotype originates from a man in his fifties or sixties who received an inactivated influenza vaccine. CDR3 nucleotide sequence: TGCAGTGCTAGGGCGAGCGGGGGATCACGCAATGAGCAGTTCTTC. It codes for CSARASGGSRNEQFF.